These 7 T cell receptor beta chains were all obtained from the same sample, sequenced in a study of blood T cell repertoires in COVID-19 (dated by TCRdb to the early 2020s). The library was produced with the immunoSEQ multiplex PCR assay. TCRdb's version of the immuneACCESS table is confined to in-frame rearrangements and falls short of the full clone set. An unresolved V gene accounts for under half of the shortfall where checked; the remainder is of unknown origin. The sample data list 37,000 or so clones, and 70% to 90% of these were observed just once. Roughly two thirds of the sample rests with the top ten. Specimen: peripheral blood. Receptors originate from a man between 65 and 79 years old with acute or convalescent COVID-19.

This sequence joins TRBV5-1 and TRBJ1-2, with a possible D match to TRBD1 (6 bases). The germline CDR1 and CDR2 sequences are SGHRS and YFSETQ. Trimming stripped 0 bases from V and 0 bases from J, with 9 bases between. The CDR3 totals 15 residues. The CDR3 is CASSLAAGANYGYTF. In DNA, the CDR3 is TGCGCCAGCAGCTTGGCGGCAGGGGCTAACTATGGCTACACCTTC.

The chain employs TRBV9 and TRBJ1-6; D not certain. This CDR3 region has 13 residues. CDR1 and CDR2 (germline): SGDLS, YYNGEE. V dropped 0 bases and J dropped 13 bases, with 11 bases sitting between them. The CDR3 reads CASSVEIDFPLHF. The CDR3 DNA sequence: TGTGCCAGCAGCGTAGAGATTGACTTCCCCCTCCACTTT.

V gene TRBV20-1 combines with J gene TRBJ2-7; 7 bases align to TRBD2. The trim removed 3 bases at V and 3 bases at J, leaving 11 bases unmatched. The CDR3 loop spans 15 amino acids. Germline-derived CDR1 and CDR2 are DFQATT and SNEGSKA (reference sequence). CDR3 residues: CSASSGGSTLYEQYF. CDR3 nucleotide sequence: TGCAGTGCTAGTTCTGGCGGGAGTACGCTCTACGAGCAGTACTTC.

The chain carries TRBV19 and TRBJ1-1; maybe TRBD1 (5 bases). Germline values: CDR1 LNHDA, CDR2 SQIVND (reference sequence). This CDR3 comprises 13 residues. V lost 4 bases, J lost 0 bases, and 6 bases lay in between. The CDR3 bases are TGTGCCAGTAGTACACAGGTGAACACTGAAGCTTTCTTT. It translates to CASSTQVNTEAFF.

The V call is TRBV11-2, the J call TRBJ1-1; D gene uncertain. Trimming pared 5 bases from V and 0 bases from J, leaving 13 bases between. The germline CDR1 and CDR2 sequences are SGHAT and FQNNGV. CDR3 length equals 15 residues. The CDR3 DNA sequence: TGTGCCAGCAGCCGAGCAAGCGTCATGAACACTGAAGCTTTCTTT. This encodes CASSRASVMNTEAFF.

The chain uses TRBV15 and TRBJ1-1; TRBD1 matches at 8 bases. The CDR3 is 14 amino acids. Germline trimming cut 1 base from V and 7 bases from J; bases unmatched to any gene: 5. The germline CDR1 and CDR2 sequences are LNHNV and YYDKDF (reference sequence). The CDR3 protein is CATSRAHRGSEAFF. The CDR3 nucleotides read TGTGCCACCAGCAGAGCCCACAGGGGGAGTGAAGCTTTCTTT.

The V gene is TRBV7-2, the J gene TRBJ1-3, with TRBD1 as a possible D gene (6 bases). The V end was cut by 5 bases, the J end by 8 bases, with 19 bases between. Germline-derived CDR1 and CDR2 are SGHTA and FQGNSA. The CDR3 length is 15 residues. CDR3 in DNA: TGTGCCAGCAGCCCGAGGACAGCCGTTCGGGACACCATATATTTT. It yields the protein CASSPRTAVRDTIYF.